Each of the 20 T cell receptor beta chains below was sequenced from the same sample in a study of beta chain features in type 1 diabetes. Since all of the isolated RNA was reverse transcribed, expressed TCRB transcripts were what got sequenced. Sequencing used immunoSEQ multiplex PCR; TCRdb keeps in-frame clones, though not all of them. Here the sample spans under 500,000 clones, roughly 30% being singletons. The sample was naive CD4+ T cells from blood. The receptors were gathered from a man between 18 and 29 years old in good health.

This clone has just a few counts. The chain has TRBV15 and TRBJ2-3; possible D gene TRBD2, 6 bases. The V gene lost 1 base and the J gene lost 6 bases, with 11 bases spanning the gap. Germline V lookup: CDR1 LNHNV, CDR2 YYDKDF (reference sequence). CDR3 size: 14 residues. Here the CDR3 reads CATSRGLATDTQYF. The CDR3 region has the DNA TGTGCCACCAGCAGAGGCCTAGCGACGGATACGCAGTATTTT. The entire variable domain, with the rest obtained from reference TRBV15 and TRBJ2-3, is as follows: DAMVIQNPRYQVTQFGKPVTLSCSQTLNHNVMYWYQQKSSQAPKLLFHYYDKDFNNEADTPDNFQSRRPNTSFCFLDIRSPGLGDTAMYLCATSRGLATDTQYFGPGTRLTVL.

This chain joins TRBV7-9 and TRBJ1-2; 8 bases are a match to TRBD1. This CDR3 spans 14 amino acids. Germline V CDR1 and CDR2: SEHNR, FQNEAQ (reference sequence). The V segment lost 6 bases and the J segment 6 bases; nucleotides outside the gene matches: 9. CDR3 sequence: CASSNRGRVDGYTF. The DNA for the CDR3 is TGTGCCAGCAGTAACAGGGGGAGAGTGGATGGCTACACCTTC.

With regard to this clone: Other DNA sequences of this sample code for an identical CDR3. The chain uses TRBV30 and TRBJ1-5; D is undetermined. The CDR3 consists of 13 residues. V was trimmed by 2 bases and J by 0 bases, leaving 5 bases between them. Germline V gene lookup returns CDR1 GTSNPN and CDR2 SVGIG (reference sequence). CDR3 residues: CAWSIRSNQPQHF. The CDR3 DNA reads as TGTGCCTGGAGTATACGTAGCAATCAGCCCCAGCATTTT.

J is TRBJ2-3 and V is TRBV7-2, with D possibly being TRBD1 or TRBD2 (6 bases each). This CDR3 region has 14 residues. Germline V lookup: CDR1 SGHTA, CDR2 FQGNSA. Deletions cut 3 bases from V and 4 bases from J, with 11 bases between. This CDR3 reads CASSFVGGPDTQYF. The DNA for the CDR3 is TGTGCCAGCAGCTTTGTGGGGGGCCCAGATACGCAGTATTTT.

As to this clone: The sample contains more than one DNA sequence encoding this CDR3. The rearrangement uses TRBV7-2 and TRBJ2-5, with D hard to call. The germline V and J ends were trimmed by 2 bases and 4 bases, with 2 bases remaining between them. The CDR3 totals 11 residues. Germline CDR1 SGHTA, CDR2 FQGNSA. The CDR3 DNA reads as TGTGCCAGCAGCTTAACAGAGACCCAGTACTTC. Translation: CASSLTETQYF.

There are a few counts of this clone. The chain is built from TRBV29-1 and TRBJ2-2; D remains unclear. The length of the CDR3 is 15 residues. V was cut by 7 bases and J by 6 bases, with 21 bases left in between. The V gene's germline CDR1 is SQVTM and CDR2 ANQGSEA. The CDR3 is CSAMARVGIPGELFF. CDR3 sequence (DNA): TGCAGCGCTATGGCGAGAGTAGGAATCCCCGGGGAGCTGTTTTTT.

The chain recombines TRBV7-9 with TRBJ2-3, with 14 nucleotides matching TRBD2. Losses at the gene ends were 7 bases for V and 4 bases for J; bases not matched to a gene: 4. The CDR3 is 15 residues long. In germline, CDR1 is SEHNR, CDR2 FQNEAQ (reference sequence). CDR3 sequence reads: CASNRLAGGPDTQYF. CDR3 coding DNA: TGTGCCAGCAACCGACTAGCGGGAGGGCCAGATACGCAGTATTTT.

This rearrangement joins TRBV28 to TRBJ2-5, with D unclear. Germline loops: CDR1 MDHEN, CDR2 SYDVKM. Deletions cut 5 bases from V and 7 bases from J, with 20 bases between. There are 15 residues in the CDR3. The CDR3 bases are TGTGCCAGCAGTCCCCGGACGTTTTGGAATGTGACCCAGTACTTC. This translates into CASSPRTFWNVTQYF.

The J gene is TRBJ2-5, the V gene TRBV11-3; no clear D. V gave up 1 base and J gave up 1 base, with 7 bases separating them. The length of the CDR3 is 14 residues. Germline loops: CDR1 SGHNT, CDR2 YENEEA. The CDR3 protein is CASSLGQPQETQYF. As DNA, the CDR3 is TGTGCCAGCAGCTTAGGTCAGCCCCAAGAGACCCAGTACTTC.

This clone was recorded a few times. The V call is TRBV30, the J call TRBJ2-1, with 8 bases aligning to TRBD2. The CDR3 consists of 14 residues. Germline V gives CDR1 GTSNPN, CDR2 SVGIG (reference sequence). The trim removed 2 bases at V and 7 bases at J, leaving 7 bases unmatched. The CDR3 sequence is CAWSRGGSRNEQFF. The DNA for the CDR3 is TGTGCCTGGAGTCGGGGGGGATCGAGGAATGAGCAGTTCTTC.

The chain uses TRBV7-9 and TRBJ2-2; the D is unclear. Germline V gene data show CDR1 as SEHNR and CDR2 as FQNEAQ (reference sequence). V lost 0 bases, J lost 4 bases, and 9 bases lay in between. The CDR3 spans 15 residues. The CDR3 loop reads CASSLAESFTGELFF. CDR3 DNA sequence: TGTGCCAGCAGCTTAGCGGAGTCATTCACCGGGGAGCTGTTTTTT.

The table lists this clone with a few counts. The CDR3 region is CASSLATQREKNEQFF. The CDR3 DNA sequence: TGTGCCAGCAGCTTAGCGACCCAGCGGGAGAAGAATGAGCAGTTCTTC. The rearrangement joins TRBV7-9 to TRBJ2-1; 8 bases match TRBD2. The V segment lost 0 bases and the J segment 7 bases; nucleotides outside the gene matches: 8. This CDR3 comprises 16 residues. Germline CDR1 and CDR2: SEHNR and FQNEAQ (reference sequence).

This clone was counted once. Other nucleotide sequences from this sample produce the same CDR3. This chain connects TRBV9 to TRBJ2-3; TRBD2 aligns across 12 bases. V was pared by 2 bases and J by 6 bases, with 4 bases of the junction left unmatched. The germline V gene encodes CDR1 SGDLS and CDR2 YYNGEE. This CDR3 contains 15 residues. CDR3 nucleotides: TGTGCCAGCAGCGTGCTAGCGGGAGGGGCGGATACGCAGTATTTT. It is translated as CASSVLAGGADTQYF.

This clone was seen only a few times. The J gene is TRBJ1-4, the V gene TRBV30; D perhaps matches TRBD1 (5 bases). Germline V gene lookup returns CDR1 GTSNPN and CDR2 SVGIG (reference sequence). The CDR3 length is 13 residues. Trimming left V 8 bases short and J 10 bases short, with 20 bases between. CDR3 in amino acids: CAGISEIGGKLFF. DNA for the CDR3: TGTGCCGGGATCTCGGAAATCGGGGGAAAACTGTTTTTT.

This chain joins TRBV7-2 and TRBJ1-4; 7 bases are a match to TRBD1. This CDR3 spans 14 amino acids. V was pared by 4 bases and J by 7 bases, with 6 bases of the junction left unmatched. CDR1 is SGHTA, CDR2 FQGNSA, per germline. The CDR3 loop is CASSSGQAGEKLFF. CDR3 DNA sequence: TGTGCCAGCAGCTCAGGACAGGCGGGTGAAAAACTGTTTTTT.

V gene TRBV29-1 combines with J gene TRBJ1-2; D is uncertain. The CDR3 contains 9 residues. The germline CDR1 and CDR2 sequences are SQVTM and ANQGSEA. Trimming took 8 bases from V and 8 from J, leaving 9 bases between them. The CDR3 sequence is CSHRRGYTF. CDR3 sequence (DNA): TGCAGCCATAGGAGGGGCTACACCTTC.

Comment on this clone: At one boundary the junction diverges from the germline segment, which might be a read error. The chain uses TRBV5-4 and TRBJ2-3, with TRBD1 as a possible D gene (6 bases). Germline assignment: CDR1 SGHNT and CDR2 YYREEE (reference sequence). This CDR3 comprises 13 residues. CDR3 loop: CASSRTQGDTQYF. The CDR3 bases are TGCGCCAGCAGCCGCACACAGGGCGATACGCAGTATTTT.

This rearrangement joins TRBV7-6 to TRBJ2-7; 10 bases line up with TRBD2. The J segment lost 3 bases and the V segment lost 2 bases, leaving 4 bases of the junction unmatched. The length of the CDR3 is 15 residues. The germline CDR1 and CDR2 sequences are SGHVS and FNYEAQ. The CDR3 loop is CASSLTSGNGYEQYF. The DNA for the CDR3 is TGTGCCAGCAGCTTAACTAGCGGGAATGGCTACGAGCAGTACTTC.

This clone was observed a few times. V usage is TRBV30 and J usage is TRBJ1-2; 7 positions agree with TRBD1. J lost 4 bases, V lost 3 bases, and 11 bases had no gene match. This CDR3 is 15 amino acids long. CDR1 and CDR2 (germline): GTSNPN, SVGIG (reference sequence). The DNA for the CDR3 is TGTGCCTGGAGCGGACACAGGGGCATTTTCTATGGCTACACCTTC. Encoded protein: CAWSGHRGIFYGYTF.

The chain carries TRBV10-3 and TRBJ2-3; TRBD2 agrees at 11 bases. Germline V lookup: CDR1 ENHRY, CDR2 SYGVKD. CDR3 length: 17 amino acids. V lost 0 bases to trimming and J lost 4 bases; unmatched junction nucleotides: 6. The CDR3 is CAISESKTSGSPDTQYF. CDR3 sequence (DNA): TGTGCCATCAGTGAGTCGAAAACTAGCGGGAGTCCAGATACGCAGTATTTT.